This record covers a single T cell receptor beta chain. This sample was included in a study of T-cell memory formation after mild COVID-19. Study-wide context: Across donors, TCR clusters were largely donor specific.

The CDR3 totals 14 residues. CDR1 is DFQATT, CDR2 SNEGSKA, per germline (reference sequence). The V and J ends lost 2 bases and 8 bases respectively, with 18 bases between them. Constant-segment primers and 5'RACE yielded cDNA libraries for TCR alpha and TCR beta, each carrying sample barcodes and UMIs. Via MiXCR, TCRdb re-called the 5' RACE reads, giving one row per CDR3 protein. This table holds 400,000 or so distinct CDR3 sequences, 15% to 25% found once. The chain uses TRBV20-1 and TRBJ1-2, with D possibly TRBD1 on 6 matching bases. This TCR came from an adult woman who had mild COVID-19 (a few samples of this study predate the infection). Cell type and time point are not known. Sequencing was carried out using PBMCs or a T cell subset sorted from them (not recorded which). The CDR3 sequence: CSARPFTGFGGYTF. The CDR3 coding sequence is TGCAGTGCTAGACCATTCACAGGGTTTGGGGGCTACACCTTC.